Listed below are T cell receptor beta chains from one sample, sequenced in a study of T cells after posttransplantation cyclophosphamide. Sequencing was performed with immunoSEQ multiplex PCR; in TCRdb, only in-frame clones are kept and a portion is missing. The sample offers 7,000 to 8,500 clones and no singletons, the top ten holding approximately 54%. Here the sequenced sample was PBMCs, taken after allogeneic stem cell transplant with posttransplant cyclophosphamide. All receptors come from a male patient aged 50 to 59 who received an allogeneic stem cell transplant from an unrelated donor, was CMV-positive, and had acute GVHD only. Some T cells may be the graft donor's. Both conserved end residues are trimmed from each CDR3.

TRBJ2-1	TRBV9	ASSTGTSGRNEQF
TRBJ1-1	TRBV27	ASGRRTVNVNTEAF
TRBJ1-2	TRBV6-4	ASSLTRGVGYGYT
TRBJ2-3	TRBV30	AWGGPGDTQY
TRBJ1-1	TRBV7-3	ASSPGGGTEAF
TRBJ2-2	TRBV25-1	ASSAAYGGELF
TRBJ1-1	TRBV29-1	SVASRGVRIGENTEAF
TRBJ1-3	TRBV19	ASKLGTGSGNTIY
TRBJ1-4	TRBV6-1	ASSEVQRGEKLF
TRBJ2-1	TRBV27	ASSRTSSSYNEQF